This T cell receptor (beta chain) comes out of a study of T cells in Graves' hyperthyroidism and ophthalmopathy. Notes on the study in general: Most clonotypes that expanded in the thyroid above 0.001 also showed up in blood.

Patients between 18 and 65 years old had hyperthyroidism, newly diagnosed and lasting under 2 months. The CDR3 totals 16 residues. V was pared by 5 bases and J by 1 base, with 6 bases of the junction left unmatched. This clonotype has a handful of counts. The antigen remains unidentified. It was RNA transcripts that yielded the amplified TCR beta CDR3 regions. Initially, a first-round RT-PCR of the TCR CDR3 employed the HTBI primer set. Using its own MiXCR run on the multiplex PCR reads, TCRdb lists one record per CDR3 protein. The table includes under 250,000 distinct CDR3 sequences, roughly a sixth detected once.

The chain carries TRBV12-3 or TRBV12-4 and TRBJ1-5; 9 bases match TRBD1. This clonotype was obtained from a woman aged 45-60 years with Graves' hyperthyroidism. The sequenced sample consisted of blood. The CDR3 here is CASSKQGAISNQPQHF. In nucleotides, the CDR3 is TGTGCCAGCAGTAAACAGGGGGCTATAAGCAATCAGCCCCAGCATTTT.